This TCR beta chain originates from a study of blood T cell repertoires in COVID-19. Study-level information: Italy, Spain and the United States were the sources of the convalescent and acute COVID-19 samples. The analysed material was cDNA or gDNA that came from T cells, B-cell-depleted T cells, or PBMCs.

This CDR3 contains 14 residues. Germline CDR1 is SNHLY and CDR2 is FYNNEI. The J segment lost 7 bases and the V segment lost 1 base, leaving 4 bases of the junction unmatched. In the source study's methods: Using reference gene primer amplification, nucleated cell counts were estimated. Libraries were prepared by immunoSEQ multiplex PCR; TCRdb keeps only in-frame clonotypes and omits some of them. The D gene and trimming were derived from the DNA, and the V and J assignments and clone size from that table. The sample carries tens of thousands of clones, more than 80% recorded once. The V and J genes are TRBV2 and TRBJ1-5; TRBD1 agrees at 7 bases. The sequence was collected from a man aged 30 to 39 with acute or convalescent COVID-19. The sequenced sample was peripheral blood. CDR3 DNA: TGTGCCAGCAGTGAAGGAGGGGGCGAGCAGCCCCAGCATTTT. It is translated as CASSEGGGEQPQHF.